The rows below give T cell receptor beta chains drawn from one sample of a study of shared clonotypes between healthy human individuals. The table came from immunoSEQ multiplex PCR; TCRdb's copy has only in-frame clones and leaves some out. Of more than 2,000,000 clones listed, approximately 95% were seen once; the top ten hold 0.35% to 0.45%. Sequenced input: naive CD4+ T cells from PBMCs. The receptors here all came from a man between 18 and 29 years old in good health. Some clones in this sample may be carry-over from other donors' samples. Each CDR3 is given with its conserved first and last residue. A D gene is named only where the DNA matches it firmly. Size tells how often a clone was seen (once, few, many) or the class of an expanded clone, and some rows leave it out.

j_call v_call d_call clone_size cdr3_aa cdr3_nt
TRBJ1-5 TRBV19 - - CASSIGWANQPQHF TGTGCCAGTAGTATAGGTTGGGCCAATCAGCCCCAGCATTTT
TRBJ2-7 TRBV5-4 - - CASSLAEKQYF TGTGCCAGCAGCCTGGCGGAGAAGCAGTACTTC
TRBJ1-5 TRBV21-1 - few CASTIRGNQPQHF TGTGCCAGCACTATCAGGGGCAATCAGCCCCAGCATTTT
TRBJ2-5 TRBV13 - - CASRKGGMKETQYF TGTGCCAGCAGAAAGGGCGGGATGAAAGAGACCCAGTACTTC
TRBJ2-1 TRBV6-1 TRBD2 - CASSSGGRLGVEQFF TGTGCCAGCAGTTCGGGCGGGAGGTTGGGGGTTGAGCAGTTCTTC
TRBJ2-7 TRBV28 - - CASSQGKPGEQYF TGTGCCAGCAGTCAGGGAAAGCCGGGAGAGCAGTACTTC
TRBJ2-1 TRBV19 TRBD1 - CATLRTGAGINEQFF TGTGCCACATTACGGACAGGGGCCGGGATCAATGAGCAGTTCTTC
TRBJ2-1 TRBV4-2 - - CASSPRGSTEGEQFF TGTGCCAGCAGCCCCAGAGGGTCCACGGAAGGCGAGCAGTTCTTC
TRBJ2-7 TRBV4-1 - - CASSLINRTATSYEQYF TGCGCCAGCAGCCTCATAAACCGGACAGCTACCTCCTACGAGCAGTACTTC
TRBJ2-1 TRBV29-1 - - CSAEGRGLSYNEQFF TGCAGCGCCGAGGGGAGGGGGCTTTCCTACAATGAGCAGTTCTTC
TRBJ2-7 TRBV11-2 - - CASSLEAGGSYEQYF TGTGCCAGCAGCTTAGAAGCCGGGGGATCCTACGAGCAGTACTTC
TRBJ1-2 TRBV19 - - CASSITRVRLGYTF TGTGCCAGTAGTATTACCAGGGTTCGCCTTGGCTACACCTTC
TRBJ2-7 TRBV2 TRBD2 - CASRRGEQYF TGTGCCAGCAGGCGGGGGGAGCAGTACTTC
TRBJ1-1 TRBV9 - - CASSPTGRGFAEAFF TGTGCCAGCAGCCCCACTGGACGTGGGTTCGCTGAAGCTTTCTTT
TRBJ2-1 TRBV7-3 - - CASSLTGSNEQFF TGTGCCAGCAGCCTTACAGGGTCCAATGAGCAGTTCTTC
TRBJ1-2 TRBV10-3 - - CAISESWGQDYGYTF TGTGCCATCAGTGAGTCGTGGGGGCAGGACTATGGCTACACCTTC
TRBJ2-2 TRBV18 - - CASSINRGGETAGELFF TGTGCCAGCTCAATCAACAGGGGCGGGGAAACCGCCGGGGAGCTGTTTTTT
TRBJ1-3 TRBV25-1 - - CASSEFRPAYGNTIYF TGTGCCAGCAGTGAGTTCAGGCCGGCTTATGGAAACACCATATATTTT
TRBJ2-1 TRBV7-3 - - CASSLTGNEQFF TGTGCCAGCAGCCTCACGGGGAATGAGCAGTTCTTC
TRBJ1-2 TRBV25-1 TRBD1 - CASRDTGGVGYTF TGTGCCAGCAGAGATACAGGGGGCGTTGGCTACACCTTC
TRBJ1-3 TRBV7-9 TRBD1 - CASSLVVGDRAGNTIYF TGTGCCAGCAGCTTAGTGGTTGGGGACAGGGCTGGAAACACCATATATTTT
TRBJ2-3 TRBV27 TRBD2 once CASSFSGGLAGVLSTDTQYF TGTGCCAGCAGTTTCAGTGGGGGACTAGCGGGAGTCCTCAGCACAGATACGCAGTATTTT
TRBJ1-1 TRBV5-4 - - CASSLGGIPAGDTEAFF TGTGCCAGCAGCTTGGGGGGTATTCCGGCAGGGGACACTGAAGCTTTCTTT
TRBJ1-3 TRBV11-2 - - CASSYSSGNSGNTIYF TGTGCCAGCAGCTATTCCTCAGGAAACTCTGGAAACACCATATATTTT
TRBJ1-3 TRBV19 TRBD1 - CASSIQGARGNTIYF TGTGCCAGTAGTATACAGGGGGCGCGTGGAAACACCATATATTTT
TRBJ1-2 TRBV30 TRBD1 - CAWSGQGGGYTF TGTGCCTGGAGCGGACAGGGAGGTGGCTACACCTTC
TRBJ1-2 TRBV28 - - CASSSIAGHHNYGYTF TGTGCCAGCAGCTCAATCGCGGGACACCATAACTATGGCTACACCTTC
TRBJ1-1 TRBV27 - - CASSLFGAGRIGNTEAFF TGTGCCAGCAGTTTGTTTGGGGCTGGCCGCATAGGGAACACTGAAGCTTTCTTT
TRBJ1-3 TRBV5-1 TRBD1 - CASSTTGVGNTIYF TGCGCCAGCAGCACCACAGGGGTAGGAAACACCATATATTTT
TRBJ2-6 TRBV4-2 - - CASSQEEGIWVAGANVLTF TGTGCCAGCAGCCAAGAGGAGGGCATCTGGGTGGCTGGGGCCAACGTCCTGACTTTC
TRBJ2-2 TRBV6-5 - once CASSRQGNTGELFF TGTGCCAGCAGTCGGCAGGGGAATACCGGGGAGCTGTTTTTT